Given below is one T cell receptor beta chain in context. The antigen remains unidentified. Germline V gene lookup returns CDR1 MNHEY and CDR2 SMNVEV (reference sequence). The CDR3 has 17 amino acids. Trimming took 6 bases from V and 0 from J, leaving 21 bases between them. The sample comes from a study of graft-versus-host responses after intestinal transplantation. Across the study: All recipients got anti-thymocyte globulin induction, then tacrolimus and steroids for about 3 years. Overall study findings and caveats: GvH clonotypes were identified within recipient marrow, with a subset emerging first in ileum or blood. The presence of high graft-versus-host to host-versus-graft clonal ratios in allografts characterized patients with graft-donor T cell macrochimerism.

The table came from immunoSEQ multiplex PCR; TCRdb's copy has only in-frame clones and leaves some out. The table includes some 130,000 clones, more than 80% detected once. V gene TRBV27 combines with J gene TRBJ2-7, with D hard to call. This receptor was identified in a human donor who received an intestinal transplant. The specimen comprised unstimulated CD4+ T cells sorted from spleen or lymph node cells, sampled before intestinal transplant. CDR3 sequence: CASSLRLAEFFSYEQYF. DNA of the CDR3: TGTGCCAGCAGCCTTAGATTAGCCGAATTCTTCTCCTACGAGCAGTACTTC.